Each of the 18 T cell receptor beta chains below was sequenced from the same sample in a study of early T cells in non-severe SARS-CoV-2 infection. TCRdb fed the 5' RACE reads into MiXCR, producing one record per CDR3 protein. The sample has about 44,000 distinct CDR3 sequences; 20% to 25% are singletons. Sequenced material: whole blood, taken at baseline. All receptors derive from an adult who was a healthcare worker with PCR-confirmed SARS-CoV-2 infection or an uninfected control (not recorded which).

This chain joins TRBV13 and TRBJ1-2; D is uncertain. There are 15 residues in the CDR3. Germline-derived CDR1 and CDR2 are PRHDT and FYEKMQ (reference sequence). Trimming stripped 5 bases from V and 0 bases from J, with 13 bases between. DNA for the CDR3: TGTGCCAGCAGCAATACCTTCCTGGCTAACTATGGCTACACCTTC. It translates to CASSNTFLANYGYTF. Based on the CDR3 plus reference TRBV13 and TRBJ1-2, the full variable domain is AAGVIQSPRHLIKEKRETATLKCYPIPRHDTVYWYQQGPGQDPQFLISFYEKMQSDKGSIPDRFSAQQFSDYHSELNMSSLELGDSALYFCASSNTFLANYGYTFGSGTRLTVV.

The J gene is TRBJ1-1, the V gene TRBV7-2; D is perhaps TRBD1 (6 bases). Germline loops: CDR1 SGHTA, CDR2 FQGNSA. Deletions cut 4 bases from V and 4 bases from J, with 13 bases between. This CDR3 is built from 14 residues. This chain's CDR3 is CASSSRGYGTEAFF. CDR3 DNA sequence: TGTGCCAGCAGCTCCAGGGGATATGGCACTGAAGCTTTCTTT.

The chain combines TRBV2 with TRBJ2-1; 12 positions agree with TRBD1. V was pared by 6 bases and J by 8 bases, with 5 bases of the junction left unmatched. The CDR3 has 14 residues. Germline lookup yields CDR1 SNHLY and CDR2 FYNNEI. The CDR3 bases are TGTGCCAGCAGCACCGGGACAGGGGGCGATGAGCAGTTCTTC. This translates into CASSTGTGGDEQFF.

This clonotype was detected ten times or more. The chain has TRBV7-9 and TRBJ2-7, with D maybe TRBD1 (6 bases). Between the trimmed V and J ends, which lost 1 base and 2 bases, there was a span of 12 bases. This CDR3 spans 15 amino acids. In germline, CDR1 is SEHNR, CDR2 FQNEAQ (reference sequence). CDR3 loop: CASSLGTGTTYEQYF. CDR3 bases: TGTGCCAGCAGCTTAGGTACCGGGACAACCTACGAGCAGTACTTC.

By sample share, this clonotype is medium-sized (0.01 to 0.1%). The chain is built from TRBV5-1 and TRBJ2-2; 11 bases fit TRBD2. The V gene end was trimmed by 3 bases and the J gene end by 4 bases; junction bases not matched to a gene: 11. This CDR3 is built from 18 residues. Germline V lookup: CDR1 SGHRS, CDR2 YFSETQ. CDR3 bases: TGCGCCAGCAGCTCTCGAATAGCGGGGGGGCCGAGCACCGGGGAGCTGTTTTTT. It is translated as CASSSRIAGGPSTGELFF.

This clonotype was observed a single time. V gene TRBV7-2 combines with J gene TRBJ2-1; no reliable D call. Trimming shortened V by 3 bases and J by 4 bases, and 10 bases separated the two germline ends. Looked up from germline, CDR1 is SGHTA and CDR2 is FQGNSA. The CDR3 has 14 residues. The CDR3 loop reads CASSFPLGYNEQFF. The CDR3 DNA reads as TGTGCCAGCAGCTTCCCTTTAGGGTACAATGAGCAGTTCTTC.

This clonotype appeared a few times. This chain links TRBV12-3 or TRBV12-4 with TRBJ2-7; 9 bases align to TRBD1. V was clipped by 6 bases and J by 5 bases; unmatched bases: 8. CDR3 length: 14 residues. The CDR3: CASSQRRDRDEQYF. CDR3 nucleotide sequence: TGTGCCAGCAGCCAACGCCGGGACAGGGACGAGCAGTACTTC.

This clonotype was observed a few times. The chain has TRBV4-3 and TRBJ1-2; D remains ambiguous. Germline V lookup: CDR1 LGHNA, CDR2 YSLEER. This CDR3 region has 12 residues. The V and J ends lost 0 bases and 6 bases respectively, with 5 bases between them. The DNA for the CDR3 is TGCGCCAGCAGCCAAGATCTCGATGGCTACACCTTC. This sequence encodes CASSQDLDGYTF.

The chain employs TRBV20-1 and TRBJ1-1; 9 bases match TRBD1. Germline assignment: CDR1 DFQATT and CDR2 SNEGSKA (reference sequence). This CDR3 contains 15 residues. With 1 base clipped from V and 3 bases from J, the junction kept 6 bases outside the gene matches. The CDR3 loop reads CSARVRDRADTEAFF. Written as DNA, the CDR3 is TGCAGTGCTAGAGTCAGGGACAGGGCGGACACTGAAGCTTTCTTT.

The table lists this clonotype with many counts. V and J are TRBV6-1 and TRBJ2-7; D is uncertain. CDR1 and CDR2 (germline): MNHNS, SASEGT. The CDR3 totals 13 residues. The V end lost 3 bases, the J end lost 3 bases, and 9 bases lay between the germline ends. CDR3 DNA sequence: TGTGCCAGCAGTGACGCCCTTTACTACGAGCAGTACTTC. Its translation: CASSDALYYEQYF.

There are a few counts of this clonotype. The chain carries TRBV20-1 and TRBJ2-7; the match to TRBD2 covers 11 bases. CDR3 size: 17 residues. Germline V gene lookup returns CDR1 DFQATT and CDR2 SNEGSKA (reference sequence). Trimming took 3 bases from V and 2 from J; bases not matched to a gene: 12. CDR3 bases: TGCAGTGCTAGTACTTTTAGGCCTAGCGGGGGGACCTACGAGCAGTACTTC. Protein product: CSASTFRPSGGTYEQYF.

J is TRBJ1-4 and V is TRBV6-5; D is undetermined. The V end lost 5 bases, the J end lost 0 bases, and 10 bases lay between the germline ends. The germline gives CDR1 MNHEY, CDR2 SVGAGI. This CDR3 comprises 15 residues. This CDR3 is CASSRDPATNEKLFF. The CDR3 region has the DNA TGTGCCAGCAGTCGAGACCCTGCAACTAATGAAAAACTGTTTTTT.

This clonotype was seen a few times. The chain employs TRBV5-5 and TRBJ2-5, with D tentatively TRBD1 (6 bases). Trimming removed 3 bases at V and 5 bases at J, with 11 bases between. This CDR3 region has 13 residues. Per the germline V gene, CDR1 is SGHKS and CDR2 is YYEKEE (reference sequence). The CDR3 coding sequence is TGTGCCAGCAGCTACACAGGGTTGGAGACCCAGTACTTC. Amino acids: CASSYTGLETQYF.

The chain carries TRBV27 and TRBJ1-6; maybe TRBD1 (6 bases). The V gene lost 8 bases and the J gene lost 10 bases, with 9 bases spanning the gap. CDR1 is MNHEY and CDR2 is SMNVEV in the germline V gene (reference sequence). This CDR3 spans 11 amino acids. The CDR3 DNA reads TGTGCCAGCGCAGGGGACTCACCCCTCCACTTT. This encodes CASAGDSPLHF.

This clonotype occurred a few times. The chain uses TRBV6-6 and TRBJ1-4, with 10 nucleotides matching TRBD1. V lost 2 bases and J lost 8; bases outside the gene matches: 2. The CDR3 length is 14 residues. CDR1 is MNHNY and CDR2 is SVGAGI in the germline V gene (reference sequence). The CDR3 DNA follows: TGTGCCAGCAGTTACGGGACAGGGGCAGAAAAACTGTTTTTT. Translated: CASSYGTGAEKLFF.

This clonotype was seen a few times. CDR3 sequence (DNA): TGTGCCAGCAGCTTAGCGGTGGACGACACAGATACGCAGTATTTT. Its translation: CASSLAVDDTDTQYF. V and J are TRBV7-9 and TRBJ2-3, with D unresolved. The CDR3 covers 15 residues. V was pared by 0 bases and J by 2 bases, with 9 bases between. The germline V gene has CDR1 SEHNR and CDR2 FQNEAQ (reference sequence).

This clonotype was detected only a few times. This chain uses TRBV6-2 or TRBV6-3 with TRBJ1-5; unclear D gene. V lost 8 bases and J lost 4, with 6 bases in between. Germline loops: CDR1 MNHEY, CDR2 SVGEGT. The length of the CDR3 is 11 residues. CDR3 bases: TGTGCCAGCGGGCAAAATCAGCCCCAGCATTTT. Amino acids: CASGQNQPQHF.

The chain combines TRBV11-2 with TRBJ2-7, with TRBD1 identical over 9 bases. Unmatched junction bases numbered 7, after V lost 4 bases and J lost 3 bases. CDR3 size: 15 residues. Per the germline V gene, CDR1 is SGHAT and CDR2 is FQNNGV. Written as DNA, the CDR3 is TGTGCCAGCAGCTCTGCCGGGACAGGGTTCTACGAGCAGTACTTC. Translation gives CASSSAGTGFYEQYF.